This TCR beta chain was sequenced during a study of Graves' ophthalmopathy and Graves' hyperthyroidism. Study as a whole: Peripheral blood (taken before any treatment) was collected at initial diagnosis.

Investigators amplified TCR beta CDR3 regions from RNA transcripts. The authors performed first-round RT-PCR with HTBI primers and then a second-round multiplex PCR. TCRdb re-analysed the multiplex PCR reads in MiXCR, keeping a single row per CDR3 protein. The profile shows some 750,000 distinct CDR3 sequences, around 40% of them singletons. Comments on this clonotype: Being one base from a much bigger clone, this may be a read error.

Other autoimmune diseases, uncontrolled infections, pregnancy or lactation ruled patients out of participation. Orbital computed tomography, thyroid ultrasound, TRAb, serum thyroxine and clinical symptoms formed the basis of diagnosis. Sample: peripheral blood. This clonotype originated in an adult man with Graves' ophthalmopathy.

The CDR3 protein is CAISESPDSFWEQYF. The CDR3 nucleotides are TGTGCCATCAGTGAATCCCCGGACAGCTTCTGGGAGCAGTACTTC. The V and J genes are TRBV10-3 and TRBJ2-7; the D gene is possibly TRBD1 (6 bases). V was pared by 3 bases and J by 7 bases, with 19 bases between. CDR3 length equals 15 residues. Looked up from germline, CDR1 is ENHRY and CDR2 is SYGVKD.